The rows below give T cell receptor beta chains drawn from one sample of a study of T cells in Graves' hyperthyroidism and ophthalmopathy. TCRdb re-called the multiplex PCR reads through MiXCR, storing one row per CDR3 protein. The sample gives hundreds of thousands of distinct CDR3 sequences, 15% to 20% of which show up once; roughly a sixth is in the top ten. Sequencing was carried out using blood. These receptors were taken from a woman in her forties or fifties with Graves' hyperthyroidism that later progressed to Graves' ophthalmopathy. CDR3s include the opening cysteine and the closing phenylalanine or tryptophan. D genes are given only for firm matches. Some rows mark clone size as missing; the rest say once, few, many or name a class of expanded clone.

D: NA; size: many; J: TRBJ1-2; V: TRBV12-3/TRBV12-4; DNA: TGTGCCAGCAGTTTGGTCATCGGGGAAGCTAACTATGGCTACACCTTC; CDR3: CASSLVIGEANYGYTF
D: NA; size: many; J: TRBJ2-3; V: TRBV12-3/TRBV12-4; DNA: TGTGCCAGCAGTATGAGCACAGATACGCAGTATTTT; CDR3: CASSMSTDTQYF
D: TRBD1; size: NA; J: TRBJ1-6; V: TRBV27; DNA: TGTGCCAGCAGAGGGGCAGGGGGCTCCTATAATTCACCCCTCCACTTT; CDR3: CASRGAGGSYNSPLHF
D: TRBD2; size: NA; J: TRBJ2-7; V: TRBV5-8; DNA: TGCGCCAGCAGCTTGTCTGCGGGGGACCCATACGAGCAGTACTTC; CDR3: CASSLSAGDPYEQYF
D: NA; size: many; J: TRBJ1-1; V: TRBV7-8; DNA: TGTGCCACGCAAAGAGTCCGGGCTGCACTGACTGAAGCTTTCTTT; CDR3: CATQRVRAALTEAFF
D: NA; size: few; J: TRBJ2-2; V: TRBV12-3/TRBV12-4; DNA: TGTGCCAGCAGTTTAGGGGGGGTCGGTAGGGAGCTGTTTTTT; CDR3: CASSLGGVGRELFF
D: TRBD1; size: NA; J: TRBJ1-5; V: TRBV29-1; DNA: TGCAGCGTTCGGACAGGGGATCAGCCCCAGCATTTT; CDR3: CSVRTGDQPQHF
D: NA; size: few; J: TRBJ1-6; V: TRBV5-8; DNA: TGTGCCAGCAGCTTCACGGATAATTCACCCCTCCACTTT; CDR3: CASSFTDNSPLHF
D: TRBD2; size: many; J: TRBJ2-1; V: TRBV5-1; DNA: TGCGCCAGCAGCTTGTTTCTAGCGGGGGCCACCTACAATGAGCAGTTCTTC; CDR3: CASSLFLAGATYNEQFF
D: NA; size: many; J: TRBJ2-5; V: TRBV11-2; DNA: TGTGCCAGCAGCTCTATTTCGGGAACCCAGTACTTC; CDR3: CASSSISGTQYF
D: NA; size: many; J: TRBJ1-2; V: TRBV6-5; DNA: TGTGCCAGCAGTTACGAGGGGGTCTATGGCTACACCTTC; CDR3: CASSYEGVYGYTF
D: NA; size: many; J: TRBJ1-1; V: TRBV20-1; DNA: TGCAGTGCTAGAGATCAGGGCAGGAACACTGAAGCTTTCTTT; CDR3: CSARDQGRNTEAFF
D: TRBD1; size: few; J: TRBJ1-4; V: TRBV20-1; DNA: TGCAGTGCGCCAAATAACAGGGGTGGAGAAGAAAAACTGTTTTTT; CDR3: CSAPNNRGGEEKLFF
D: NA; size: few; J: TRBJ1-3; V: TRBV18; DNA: TGTGCCAGCTCAGTAGTTGAGGCGCGTACGGGAAACACCATATATTTT; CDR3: CASSVVEARTGNTIYF
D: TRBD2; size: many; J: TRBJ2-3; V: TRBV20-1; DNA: TGCAGTGCTAGAGGAGGACTAGCGGACACAGATACGCAGTATTTT; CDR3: CSARGGLADTDTQYF
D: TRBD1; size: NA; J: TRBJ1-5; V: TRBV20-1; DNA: TGCAGTGCCCCTGGACAGGGAACTAGCAATCAGCCCCAGCATTTT; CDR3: CSAPGQGTSNQPQHF
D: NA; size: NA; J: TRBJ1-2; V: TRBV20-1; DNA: TGCAGTGCTAGCGACATCTATGGCTACACCTTC; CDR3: CSASDIYGYTF
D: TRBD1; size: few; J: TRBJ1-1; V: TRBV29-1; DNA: TGCAGCGTTTGGACAGGGGGAATAGTAGCTTTCTTT; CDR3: CSVWTGGIVAFF
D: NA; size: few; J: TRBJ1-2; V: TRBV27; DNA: TGTGCCACACGGTATGGATCCAACTATGGCTACACCTTC; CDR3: CATRYGSNYGYTF
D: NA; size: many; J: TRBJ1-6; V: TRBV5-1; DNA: TGCGCCAGCAGCACGGACAGTTTAAGGAGCTCCTATAATTCACCCCTCCACTTT; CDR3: CASSTDSLRSSYNSPLHF
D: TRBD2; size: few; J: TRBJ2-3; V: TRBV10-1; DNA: TGCGCCAGCAGTGATGAGCTAGCGGGGGGCACAGATACGCAGTATTTT; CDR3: CASSDELAGGTDTQYF
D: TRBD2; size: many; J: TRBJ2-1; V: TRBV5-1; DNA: TGCGCCAGCAGCCGACTAGCGGGGGGGCTCTACAATGAGCAGTTCTTC; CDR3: CASSRLAGGLYNEQFF
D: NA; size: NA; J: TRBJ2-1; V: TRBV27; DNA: TGTGCCAGCAGTTTAGAGCCTCGTACGGGCAATGAGCAGTTCTTC; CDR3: CASSLEPRTGNEQFF
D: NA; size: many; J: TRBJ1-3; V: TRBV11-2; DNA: TGTGCCAGCAGCTTAGAAGCACCTCGCTCTGGAAACACCATATATTTT; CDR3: CASSLEAPRSGNTIYF
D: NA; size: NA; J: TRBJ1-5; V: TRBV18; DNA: TGTGCCAGCTCCCGCGACAGTTTTCAGGATAGCAATCAGCCCCAGCATTTT; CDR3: CASSRDSFQDSNQPQHF
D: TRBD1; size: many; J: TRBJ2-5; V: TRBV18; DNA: TGTGCCAGCTCACCACGGACAGGAGACCAAGAGACCCAGTACTTC; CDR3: CASSPRTGDQETQYF
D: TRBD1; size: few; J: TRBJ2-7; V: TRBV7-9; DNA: TGTGCCAGCAGCCCCTCGGGACAGGACTACGAGCAGTACTTC; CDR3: CASSPSGQDYEQYF
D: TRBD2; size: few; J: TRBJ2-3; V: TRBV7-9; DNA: TGTGCCAGCAGCTTCGGCGGGGGAGCAGATACGCAGTATTTT; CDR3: CASSFGGGADTQYF
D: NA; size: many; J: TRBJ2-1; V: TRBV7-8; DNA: TGTGCCAGCAGCTTAGAGCACGGATACAATGAGCAGTTCTTC; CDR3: CASSLEHGYNEQFF
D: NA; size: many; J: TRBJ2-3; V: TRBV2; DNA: TGTGCCAGCAGGGACGGATACACAGATACGCAGTATTTT; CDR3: CASRDGYTDTQYF
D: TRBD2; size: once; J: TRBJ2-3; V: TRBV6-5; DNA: TGTGCCAGCAGTTCCTGGCGGGGGGACGCAGATACGCAGTATTTT; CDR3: CASSSWRGDADTQYF
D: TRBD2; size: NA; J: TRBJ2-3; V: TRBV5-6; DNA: TGTGCCAGCAGCTTGGGACTAGCGGGGGGAACGAATTCAGATACGCAGTATTTT; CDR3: CASSLGLAGGTNSDTQYF
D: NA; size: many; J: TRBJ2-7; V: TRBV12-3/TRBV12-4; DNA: TGTGCCAGCAGTCCCGGGGTCTACGAGCAGTACTTC; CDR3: CASSPGVYEQYF
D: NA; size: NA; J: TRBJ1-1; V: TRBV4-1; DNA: TGCGCCAGCAGCCAGTCCAACAGGGCCGAGGAAGCTTTCTTT; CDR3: CASSQSNRAEEAFF
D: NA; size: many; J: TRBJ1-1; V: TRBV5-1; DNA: TGCGCCAGCAGCCCGGACGGCTATAATACTGAAGCTTTCTTT; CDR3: CASSPDGYNTEAFF
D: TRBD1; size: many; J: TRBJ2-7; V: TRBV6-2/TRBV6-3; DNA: TGTGCCAGCAGTTACGCCGCCGACAGGGGGTACGAGCAGTACTTC; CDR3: CASSYAADRGYEQYF
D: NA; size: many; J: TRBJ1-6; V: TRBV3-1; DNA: TGTGCCAGCAGCCAGGGGGATTCACCCCTCCACTTT; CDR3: CASSQGDSPLHF
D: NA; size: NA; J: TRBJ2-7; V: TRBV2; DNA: TGTGCCAGCGGGAATTGGTACGAGCAGTACTTC; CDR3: CASGNWYEQYF
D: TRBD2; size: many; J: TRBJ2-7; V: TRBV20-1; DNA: TGCAGTGCTAGACCAGGGACTAGCGGGGATGTCTCCTACGAGCAGTACTTC; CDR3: CSARPGTSGDVSYEQYF